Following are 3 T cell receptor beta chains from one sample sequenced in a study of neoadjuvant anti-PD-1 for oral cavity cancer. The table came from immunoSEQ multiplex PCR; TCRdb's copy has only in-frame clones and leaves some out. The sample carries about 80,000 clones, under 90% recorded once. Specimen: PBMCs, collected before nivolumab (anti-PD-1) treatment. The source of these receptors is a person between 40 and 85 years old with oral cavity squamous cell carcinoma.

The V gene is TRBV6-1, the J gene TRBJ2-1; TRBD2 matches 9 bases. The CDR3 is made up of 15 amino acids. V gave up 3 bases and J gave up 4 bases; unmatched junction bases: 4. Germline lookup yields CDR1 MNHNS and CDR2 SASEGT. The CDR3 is CASSDELAGYNEQFF. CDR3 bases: TGTGCCAGCAGTGATGAGCTAGCGGGGTACAATGAGCAGTTCTTC.

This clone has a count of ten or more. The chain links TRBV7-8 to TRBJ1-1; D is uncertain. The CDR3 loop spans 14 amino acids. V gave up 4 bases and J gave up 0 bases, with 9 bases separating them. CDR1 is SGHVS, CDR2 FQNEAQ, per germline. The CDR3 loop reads CASSSRDLNTEAFF. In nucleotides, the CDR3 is TGTGCCAGCAGCTCCAGAGATCTGAACACTGAAGCTTTCTTT.

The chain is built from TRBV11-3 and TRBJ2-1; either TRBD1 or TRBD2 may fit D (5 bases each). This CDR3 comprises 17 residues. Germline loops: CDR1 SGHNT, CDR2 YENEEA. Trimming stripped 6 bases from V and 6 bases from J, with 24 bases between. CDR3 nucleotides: TGTGCCAGCAGTACTACAACAGGAGCCGGGATCAGCAATGAGCAGTTCTTC. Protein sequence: CASSTTTGAGISNEQFF. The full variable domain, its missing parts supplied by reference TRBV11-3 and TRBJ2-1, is EAGVVQSPRYKIIEKKQPVAFWCNPISGHNTLYWYLQNLGQGPELLIRYENEEAVDDSQLPKDRFSAERLKGVDSTLKIQPAELGDSAVYLCASSTTTGAGISNEQFFGPGTRLTVL.